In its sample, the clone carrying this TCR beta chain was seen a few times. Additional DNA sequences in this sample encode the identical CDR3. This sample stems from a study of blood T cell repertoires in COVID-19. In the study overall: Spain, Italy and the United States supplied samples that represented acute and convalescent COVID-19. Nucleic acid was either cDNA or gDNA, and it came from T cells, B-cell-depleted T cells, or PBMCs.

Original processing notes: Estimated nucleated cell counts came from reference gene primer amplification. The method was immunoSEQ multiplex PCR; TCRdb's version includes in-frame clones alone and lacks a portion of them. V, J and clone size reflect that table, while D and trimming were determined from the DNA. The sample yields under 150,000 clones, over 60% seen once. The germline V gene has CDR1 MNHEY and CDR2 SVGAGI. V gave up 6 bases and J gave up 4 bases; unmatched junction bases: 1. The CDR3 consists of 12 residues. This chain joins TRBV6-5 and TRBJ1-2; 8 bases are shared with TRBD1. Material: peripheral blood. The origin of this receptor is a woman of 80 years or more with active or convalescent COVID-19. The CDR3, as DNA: TGTGCCAGCAGAGACAGGGGCTATGGCTACACCTTC. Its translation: CASRDRGYGYTF.